This T cell receptor (beta chain) was observed in a study of CD8 T cells in Susac syndrome. This CDR3 region has 15 residues. V lost 3 bases, J lost 5 bases, and 7 bases stayed unmatched. Per the germline V gene, CDR1 is SEHNR and CDR2 is FQNEAQ (reference sequence). Sequencing targeted TCR beta in T cells from blood (CD8+ and CD4+). After extraction with the RNeasy kit, about 0.45 to 1 ug of the RNA was reverse transcribed using random hexamers. The authors amplified TCR beta CDR3 across 54 Vbeta and 13 Jbeta using immunoSEQ multiplex PCR. Via MiXCR, TCRdb re-called the immunoSEQ multiplex PCR reads, giving one row per CDR3 protein. The table has 80,000 to 90,000 distinct CDR3 sequences, roughly 93% seen once.

The sequenced material came from CD8+ T cells from PBMCs. The TCR originated in a human donor in good health. V usage is TRBV7-9 and J usage is TRBJ2-1; 7 bases line up with TRBD2. As DNA, the CDR3 is TGTGCCAGCAGCTTCGGCGGGGGAGAGAACAATGAGCAGTTCTTC. Amino acids: CASSFGGGENNEQFF.